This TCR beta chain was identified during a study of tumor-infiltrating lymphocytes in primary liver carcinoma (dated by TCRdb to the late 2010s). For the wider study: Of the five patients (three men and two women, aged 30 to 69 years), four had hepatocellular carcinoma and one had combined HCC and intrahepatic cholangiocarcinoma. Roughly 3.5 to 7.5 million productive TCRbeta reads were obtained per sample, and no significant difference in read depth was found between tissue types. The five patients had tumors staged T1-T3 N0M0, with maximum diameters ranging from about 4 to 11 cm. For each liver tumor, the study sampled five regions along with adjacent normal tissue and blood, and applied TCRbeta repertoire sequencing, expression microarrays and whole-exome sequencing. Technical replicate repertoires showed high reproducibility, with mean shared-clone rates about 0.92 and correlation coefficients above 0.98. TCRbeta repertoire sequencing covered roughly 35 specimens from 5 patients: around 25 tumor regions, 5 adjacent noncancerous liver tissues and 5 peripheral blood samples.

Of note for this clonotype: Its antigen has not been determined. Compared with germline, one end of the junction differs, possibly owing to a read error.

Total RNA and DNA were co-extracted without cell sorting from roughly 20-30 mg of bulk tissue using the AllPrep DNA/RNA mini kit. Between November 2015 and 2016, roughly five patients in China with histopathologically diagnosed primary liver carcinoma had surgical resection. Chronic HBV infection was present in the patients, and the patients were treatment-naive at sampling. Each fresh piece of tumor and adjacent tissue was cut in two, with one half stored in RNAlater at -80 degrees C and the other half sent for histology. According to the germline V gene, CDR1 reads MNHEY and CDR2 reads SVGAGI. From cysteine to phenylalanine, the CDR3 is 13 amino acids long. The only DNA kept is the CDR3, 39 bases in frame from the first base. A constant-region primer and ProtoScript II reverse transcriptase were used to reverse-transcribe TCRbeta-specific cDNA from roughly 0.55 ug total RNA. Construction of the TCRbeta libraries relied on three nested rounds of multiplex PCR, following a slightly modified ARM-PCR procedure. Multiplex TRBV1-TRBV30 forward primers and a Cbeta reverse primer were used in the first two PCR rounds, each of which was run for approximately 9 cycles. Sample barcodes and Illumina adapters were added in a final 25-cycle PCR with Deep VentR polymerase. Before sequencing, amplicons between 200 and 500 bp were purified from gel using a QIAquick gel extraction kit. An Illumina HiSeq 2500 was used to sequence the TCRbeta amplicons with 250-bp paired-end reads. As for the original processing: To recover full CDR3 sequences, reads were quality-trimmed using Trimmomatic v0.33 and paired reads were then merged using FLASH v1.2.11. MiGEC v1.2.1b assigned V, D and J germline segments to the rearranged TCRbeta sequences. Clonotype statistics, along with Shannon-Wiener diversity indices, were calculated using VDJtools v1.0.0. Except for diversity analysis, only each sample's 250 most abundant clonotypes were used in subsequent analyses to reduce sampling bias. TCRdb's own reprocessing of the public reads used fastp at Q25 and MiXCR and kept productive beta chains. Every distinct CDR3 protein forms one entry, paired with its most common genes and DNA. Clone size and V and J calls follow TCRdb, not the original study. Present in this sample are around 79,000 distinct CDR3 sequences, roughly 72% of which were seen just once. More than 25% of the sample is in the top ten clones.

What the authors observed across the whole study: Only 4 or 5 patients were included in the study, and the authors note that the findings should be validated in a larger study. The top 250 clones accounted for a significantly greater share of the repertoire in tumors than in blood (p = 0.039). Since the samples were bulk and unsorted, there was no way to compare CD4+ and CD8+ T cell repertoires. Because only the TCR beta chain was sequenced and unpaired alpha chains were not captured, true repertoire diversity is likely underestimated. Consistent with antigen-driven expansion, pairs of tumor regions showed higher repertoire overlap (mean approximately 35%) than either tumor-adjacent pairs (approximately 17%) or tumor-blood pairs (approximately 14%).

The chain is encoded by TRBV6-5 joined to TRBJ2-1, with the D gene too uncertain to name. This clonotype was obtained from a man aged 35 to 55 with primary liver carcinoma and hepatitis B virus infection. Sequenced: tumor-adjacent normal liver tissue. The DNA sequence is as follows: TGTGCCATCAGTTCCTGCCCTTACAATGAGCAGTTCTTC. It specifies CAISSCPYNEQFF.